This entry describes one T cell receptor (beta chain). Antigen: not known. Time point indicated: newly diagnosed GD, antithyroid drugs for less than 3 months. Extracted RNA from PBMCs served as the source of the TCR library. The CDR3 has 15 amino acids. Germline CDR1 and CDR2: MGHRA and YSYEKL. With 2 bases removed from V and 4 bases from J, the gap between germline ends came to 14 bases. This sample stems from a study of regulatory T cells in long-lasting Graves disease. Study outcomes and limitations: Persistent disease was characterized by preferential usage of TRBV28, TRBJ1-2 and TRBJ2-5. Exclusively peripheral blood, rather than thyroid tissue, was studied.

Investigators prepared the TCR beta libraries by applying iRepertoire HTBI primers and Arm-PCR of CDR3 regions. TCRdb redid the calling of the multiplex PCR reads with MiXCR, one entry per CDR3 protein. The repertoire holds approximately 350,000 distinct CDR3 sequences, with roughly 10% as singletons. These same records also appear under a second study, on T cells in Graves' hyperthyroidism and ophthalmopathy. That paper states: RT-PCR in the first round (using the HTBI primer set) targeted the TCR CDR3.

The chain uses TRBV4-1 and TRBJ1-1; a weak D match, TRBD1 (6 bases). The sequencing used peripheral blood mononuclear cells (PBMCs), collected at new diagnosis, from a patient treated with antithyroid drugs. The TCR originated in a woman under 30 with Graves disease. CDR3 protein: CASSQLRTAVTEAFF. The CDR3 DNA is TGCGCCAGCAGCCAACTTAGGACAGCGGTCACTGAAGCTTTCTTT.